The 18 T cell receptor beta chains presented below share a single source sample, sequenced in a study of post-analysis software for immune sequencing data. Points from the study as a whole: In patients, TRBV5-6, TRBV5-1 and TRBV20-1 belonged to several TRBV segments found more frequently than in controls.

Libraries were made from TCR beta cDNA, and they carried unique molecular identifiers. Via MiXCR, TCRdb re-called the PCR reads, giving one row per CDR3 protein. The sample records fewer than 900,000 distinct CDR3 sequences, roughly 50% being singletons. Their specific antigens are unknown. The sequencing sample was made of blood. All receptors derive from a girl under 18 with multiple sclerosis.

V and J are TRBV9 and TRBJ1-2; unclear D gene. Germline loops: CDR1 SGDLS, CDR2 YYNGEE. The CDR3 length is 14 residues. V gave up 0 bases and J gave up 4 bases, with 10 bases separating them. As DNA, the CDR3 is TGTGCCAGCAGCGTAGACCCTGAGGGCTATGGCTACACCTTC. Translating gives CASSVDPEGYGYTF.

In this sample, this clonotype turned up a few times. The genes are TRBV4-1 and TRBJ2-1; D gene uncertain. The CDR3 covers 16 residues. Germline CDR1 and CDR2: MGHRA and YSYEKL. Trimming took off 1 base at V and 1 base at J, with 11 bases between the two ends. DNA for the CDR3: TGCGCCAGCAGCCAAGTGGATTTGGTTTCCTACAATGAGCAGTTCTTC. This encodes CASSQVDLVSYNEQFF.

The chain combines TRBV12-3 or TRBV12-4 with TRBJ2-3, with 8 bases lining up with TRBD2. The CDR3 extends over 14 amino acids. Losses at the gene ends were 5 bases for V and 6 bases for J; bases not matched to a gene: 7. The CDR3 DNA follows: TGTGCCAGCAGTCTAAGCGGGAGTTTGGATACGCAGTATTTT. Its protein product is CASSLSGSLDTQYF.

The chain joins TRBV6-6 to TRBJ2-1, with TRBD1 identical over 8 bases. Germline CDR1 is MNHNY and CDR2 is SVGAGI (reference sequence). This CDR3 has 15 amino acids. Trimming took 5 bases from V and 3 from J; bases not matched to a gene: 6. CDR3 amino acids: CASSQSTGDYNEQFF. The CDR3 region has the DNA TGTGCCAGCAGTCAATCGACAGGGGACTACAATGAGCAGTTCTTC.

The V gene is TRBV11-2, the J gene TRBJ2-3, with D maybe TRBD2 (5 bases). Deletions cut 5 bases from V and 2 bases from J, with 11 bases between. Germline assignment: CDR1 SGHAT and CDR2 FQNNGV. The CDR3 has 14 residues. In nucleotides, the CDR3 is TGTGCCAGCAGCGAGGCGGGCCTCACAGATACGCAGTATTTT. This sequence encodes CASSEAGLTDTQYF.

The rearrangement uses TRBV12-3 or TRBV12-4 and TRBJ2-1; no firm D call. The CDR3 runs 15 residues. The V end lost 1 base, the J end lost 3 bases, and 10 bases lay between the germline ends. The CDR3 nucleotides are TGTGCCAGCAGTTTAGTGGCGAGTATCTACAATGAGCAGTTCTTC. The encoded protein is CASSLVASIYNEQFF.

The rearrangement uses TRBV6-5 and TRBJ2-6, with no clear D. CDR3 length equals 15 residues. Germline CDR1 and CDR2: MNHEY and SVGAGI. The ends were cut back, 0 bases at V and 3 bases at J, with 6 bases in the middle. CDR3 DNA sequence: TGTGCCAGCAGTTACTCAGGGTATGGGGCCAACGTCCTGACTTTC. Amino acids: CASSYSGYGANVLTF.

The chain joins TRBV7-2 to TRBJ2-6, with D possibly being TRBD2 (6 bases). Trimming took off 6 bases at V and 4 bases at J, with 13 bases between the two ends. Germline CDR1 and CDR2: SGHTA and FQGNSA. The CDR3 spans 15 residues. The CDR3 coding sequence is TGTGCCAGCAGGACGGGGAGGTCCGGGGCCAACGTCCTGACTTTC. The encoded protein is CASRTGRSGANVLTF.

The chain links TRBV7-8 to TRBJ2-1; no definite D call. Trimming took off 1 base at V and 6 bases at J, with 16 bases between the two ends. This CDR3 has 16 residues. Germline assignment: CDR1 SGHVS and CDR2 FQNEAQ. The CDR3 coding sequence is TGTGCCAGCAGCTTAGTAAGACCCACCAAGGGCAATGAGCAGTTCTTC. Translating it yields CASSLVRPTKGNEQFF.

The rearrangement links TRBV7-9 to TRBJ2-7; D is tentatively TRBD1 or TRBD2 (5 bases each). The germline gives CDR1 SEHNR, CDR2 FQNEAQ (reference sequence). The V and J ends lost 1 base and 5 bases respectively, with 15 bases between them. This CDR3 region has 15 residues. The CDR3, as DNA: TGTGCCAGCAGCTTAGTCACGGGCAGGGACCACGAGCAGTACTTC. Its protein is CASSLVTGRDHEQYF.

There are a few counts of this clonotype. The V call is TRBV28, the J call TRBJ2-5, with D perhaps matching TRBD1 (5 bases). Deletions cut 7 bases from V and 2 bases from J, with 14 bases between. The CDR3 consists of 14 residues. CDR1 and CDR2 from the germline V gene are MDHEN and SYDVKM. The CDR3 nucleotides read TGTGCCAGCACCACCCCAGACAGACAAGAGACCCAGTACTTC. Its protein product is CASTTPDRQETQYF.

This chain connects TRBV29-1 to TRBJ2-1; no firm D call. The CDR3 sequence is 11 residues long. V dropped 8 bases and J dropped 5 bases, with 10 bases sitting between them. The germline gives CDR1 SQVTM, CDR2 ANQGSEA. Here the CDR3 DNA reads TGCAGCCCTTGGTGGGACAATGAGCAGTTCTTC. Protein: CSPWWDNEQFF.

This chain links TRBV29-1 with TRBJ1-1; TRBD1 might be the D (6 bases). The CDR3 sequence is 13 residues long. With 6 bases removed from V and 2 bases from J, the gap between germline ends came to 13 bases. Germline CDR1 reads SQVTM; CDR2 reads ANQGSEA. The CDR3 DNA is TGCAGCGTGAGCCGGGACACCAACACTGAAGCTTTCTTT. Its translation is CSVSRDTNTEAFF.

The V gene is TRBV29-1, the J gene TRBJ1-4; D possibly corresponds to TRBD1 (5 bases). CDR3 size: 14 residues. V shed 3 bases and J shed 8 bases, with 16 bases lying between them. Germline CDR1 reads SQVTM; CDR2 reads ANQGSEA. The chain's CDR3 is CSVDPSGTREKLFF. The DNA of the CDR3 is TGCAGCGTTGATCCGTCAGGGACGCGAGAAAAACTGTTTTTT.

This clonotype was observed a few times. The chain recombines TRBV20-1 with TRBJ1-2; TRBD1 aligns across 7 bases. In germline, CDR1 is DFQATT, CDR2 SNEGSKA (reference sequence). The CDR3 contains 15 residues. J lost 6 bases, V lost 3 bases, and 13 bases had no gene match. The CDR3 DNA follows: TGCAGTGCTAGTGAAGACAGGGCCCCGCGGGATGGCTACACCTTC. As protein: CSASEDRAPRDGYTF.

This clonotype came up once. CDR3 amino acids: CASSSNRGAYEQYF. Written as DNA, the CDR3 is TGTGCCAGCAGCTCCAACAGGGGTGCCTACGAGCAGTACTTC. This rearrangement joins TRBV11-2 to TRBJ2-7, with TRBD1 matching over 7 bases. CDR1 and CDR2 from the germline V gene are SGHAT and FQNNGV. The CDR3 is 14 residues long. V shed 4 bases and J 2 bases; nucleotides not matched to a gene: 5.

The CDR3, as DNA: TGTGCCAGCAGCCTCCTAGCGGGAGCAAGCACAGATACGCAGTATTTT. Protein product: CASSLLAGASTDTQYF. V is TRBV7-8 and J is TRBJ2-3; 10 positions match TRBD2. V shed 5 bases, J shed 0 bases, and the junction held 5 bases outside the gene matches. The CDR3 covers 16 residues. The germline gives CDR1 SGHVS, CDR2 FQNEAQ.

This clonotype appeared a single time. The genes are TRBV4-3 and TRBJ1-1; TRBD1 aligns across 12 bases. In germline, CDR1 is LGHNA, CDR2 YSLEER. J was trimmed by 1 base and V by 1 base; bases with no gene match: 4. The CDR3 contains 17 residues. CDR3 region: CASSQGDRGLGNTEAFF. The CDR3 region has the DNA TGCGCCAGCAGCCAAGGGGACAGGGGGCTTGGGAACACTGAAGCTTTCTTT.